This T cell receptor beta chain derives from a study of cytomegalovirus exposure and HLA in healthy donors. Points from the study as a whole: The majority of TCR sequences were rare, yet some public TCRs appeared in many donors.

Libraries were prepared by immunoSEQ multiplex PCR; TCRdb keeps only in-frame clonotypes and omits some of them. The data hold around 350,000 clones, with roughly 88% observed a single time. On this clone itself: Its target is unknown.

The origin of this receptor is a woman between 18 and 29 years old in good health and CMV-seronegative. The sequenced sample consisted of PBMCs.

DNA of the CDR3: TGTGCCACCAGCGCAATGGGACTAGCGGGGGTGAATGAGCAGTTCTTC. Translating it yields CATSAMGLAGVNEQFF. The gene calls are TRBV15 and TRBJ2-1; 14 bases match TRBD2. CDR3 length: 16 residues. CDR1 is LNHNV, CDR2 YYDKDF, per germline (reference sequence). V lost 5 bases, J lost 7 bases, and 7 bases stayed unmatched.